The present T cell receptor (beta chain) was sequenced within a study of cytomegalovirus exposure and HLA in healthy donors. Whole-study context: Assignment to the Caucasian-associated ancestry cluster applied to roughly 80% of the approximately 360 genotyped donors.

Germline CDR1 SEHNR, CDR2 FQNEAQ (reference sequence). The CDR3 runs 15 residues. As regards this clone: The target antigen is unknown. At one of its ends the junction is not consistent with the germline gene, which may arise from a read error.

Study-level findings and limits: The presence/absence work took it that sequencing depth was about the same across donors. Reports indicated that the classifier achieved high specificity and sensitivity in diagnosing cytomegalovirus status. In an earlier analysis, most TCR beta V segments were productive about 87% or about 30% of the time.

The PCR was carried out with 60 Vbeta primers and 13 Jbeta primers. Sequencing used immunoSEQ multiplex PCR; TCRdb keeps in-frame clones, though not all of them. Of 160,000 or so clones listed, 81% are singletons. The sample taken for sequencing was PBMCs. This receptor was obtained from a woman aged 45-59 years in good health and CMV-seronegative. The chain couples TRBV7-9 to TRBJ1-1; D gene unclear. The CDR3 nucleotides are TGTTCCAGCAGCTTAGCGCTAGGTATTCGGACTGAAGCTTTCTTT. The encoded protein is CSSSLALGIRTEAFF.